Presented here are 5 T cell receptor beta chains from one specimen sequenced in a study of T-cell reconstitution after alpha-beta-depleted transplantation in children. Unique molecular identifiers tagged the TCRbeta library. Each CDR3 protein is one row after TCRdb ran MiXCR on the PCR reads. Of under 250,000 distinct CDR3 sequences listed, roughly 6.6% are singletons. Sequencing used PBMCs, obtained before TCRalphabeta/CD19-depleted stem cell transplant. The origin of the receptors is a boy under 10 years old with acute lymphoblastic leukemia, due to receive a stem cell transplant.

The chain recombines TRBV30 with TRBJ1-2, with 7 nucleotides matching TRBD1. In germline, CDR1 is GTSNPN, CDR2 SVGIG (reference sequence). The CDR3 is 12 amino acids. Trimming removed 4 bases from V and 5 bases from J; junction bases left unmatched: 4. The CDR3 is CAWTQGIYGYTF. CDR3 coding DNA: TGTGCCTGGACACAGGGGATTTATGGCTACACCTTC. Filled out from reference TRBV30 and TRBJ1-2, the complete variable domain reads SQTIHQWPATLVQPVGSPLSLECTVEGTSNPNLYWYRQAAGRGLQLLFYSVGIGQISSEVPQNLSASRPQDRQFILSSKKLLLSDSGFYLCAWTQGIYGYTFGSGTRLTVV.

This clonotype was seen a handful of times. The CDR3 is CSARVDRAFF. The CDR3 DNA follows: TGCAGTGCTAGAGTGGACAGAGCTTTCTTT. The chain joins TRBV20-1 to TRBJ1-1; TRBD1 is a possible D gene (6 bases). Germline loops: CDR1 DFQATT, CDR2 SNEGSKA (reference sequence). The CDR3 runs to 10 residues. The germline V and J ends were trimmed by 1 base and 10 bases, with 7 bases remaining between them.

In this sample, this clonotype turned up many times. The J gene is TRBJ1-2, the V gene TRBV12-3 or TRBV12-4; the match to TRBD1 covers 9 bases. The trim removed 5 bases at V and 8 bases at J, leaving 3 bases unmatched. The CDR3 has 12 residues. The CDR3 DNA reads as TGTGCCAGCAGTCGGACAGGGGAAGGCTACACCTTC. This sequence encodes CASSRTGEGYTF.

This clonotype was recorded at least ten times. The chain carries TRBV29-1 and TRBJ1-2, with 8 bases identical to TRBD1. Germline-derived CDR1 and CDR2 are SQVTM and ANQGSEA. Trimming took 2 bases from V and 4 from J; bases not matched to a gene: 3. The CDR3 runs to 13 residues. CDR3 sequence reads: CSVERTGPYGYTF. The CDR3 nucleotides are TGCAGCGTTGAAAGGACAGGGCCCTATGGCTACACCTTC.

The sample holds many counts of this clonotype. The chain employs TRBV29-1 and TRBJ2-2; TRBD1 agrees at 8 bases. The CDR3 covers 15 residues. Germline values: CDR1 SQVTM, CDR2 ANQGSEA. V shed 4 bases, J shed 4 bases, and the junction held 8 bases outside the gene matches. The CDR3 DNA reads as TGCAGCGTTGGGGTGCAGGGGGCCGGCACCGGGGAGCTGTTTTTT. Residues: CSVGVQGAGTGELFF.